This TCR beta chain was sequenced in a study of T cell responses to AZD1222 COVID-19 vaccine. The assay was immunoSEQ multiplex PCR, and TCRdb's table has in-frame clones only and misses some. The table shows about 180,000 clones, with 75% to 95% occurring only once. Study-wide results and caveats: Spike was spanned by vaccine-associated CD4 TCRs, with dominance at 160-218 and 743-854.

This clone came up once. The target antigen is unknown. The specimen comprised peripheral blood, sampled on day 0 of AZD1222 vaccination. The receptor's source is an adult in good health.

CDR3 amino acids: CASSQLSGGQNEQFF. DNA of the CDR3: TGTGCCAGCAGCCAACTAAGCGGGGGTCAAAATGAGCAGTTCTTC. The genes are TRBV3-1 (or the pseudogene TRBV3-2) and TRBJ2-1, with 8 bases fitting TRBD2. The CDR3 length is 15 residues. V shed 2 bases, J shed 7 bases, and the junction held 7 bases outside the gene matches. Germline-derived CDR1 and CDR2 are LGHDT and YNNKEL (reference sequence).